This T cell receptor beta chain was sequenced for a study of vaccination and CD4 T cells after COVID-19. Indicated treatment: roughly 10-day PBMC culture with coronavirus spike peptide pools or control peptides (ViraFEST assay). It was with roughly 9.7 IU/ml IL-2 and around 9.5 ug/ml peptide pools that 1.5 million to 2 million PBMCs per well were cultured. The Oncomine TCR Beta short-read assay was what sequenced the DNA obtained from cultured CD4+ T cells. MiXCR, run by TCRdb on the PCR reads, gives a single entry per CDR3 protein. The sample shows about 6,800 distinct CDR3 sequences, just under 75% of them seen only once. The CDR3 runs 14 residues. The germline V gene encodes CDR1 DFQATT and CDR2 SNEGSKA (reference sequence). Deletions cut 6 bases from V and 5 bases from J, with 19 bases between. This clonotype is medium-sized within its sample. Its antigen is not identified.

The sequence was collected from a human donor who had recovered from COVID-19. V usage is TRBV20-1 and J usage is TRBJ2-5; D is perhaps TRBD1 or TRBD2 (6 bases each). Material for sequencing was CD4+ T cells from blood, cultured in vitro. Here the CDR3 DNA reads TGCAGTGCCACCCCCGGGGGCGATTGGGAGACCCAGTACTTC. This translates into CSATPGGDWETQYF.